This T cell receptor (beta chain) was recovered during a study of T cell responses to AZD1222 COVID-19 vaccine. Study-level findings and limits: Every sample of the repertoires postdated the peak T cell response. Reportedly, nearly half of unique spike TCRs recognized epitopes outside B.1.351/B.1.1.7 mutations. At study baseline, merely five or six AZD1222 recipients were seropositive.

Details on this clone: Its matching antigen is unknown.

Profiled with immunoSEQ multiplex PCR; TCRdb holds only in-frame clones, not every one. The sample includes more than 150,000 clones, over 80% seen only once; the top ten take under 11%. The CDR3 covers 11 residues. Between the trimmed V and J ends, which lost 6 bases and 4 bases, there was a span of 6 bases. CDR1 and CDR2 (germline): LNHDA, SQIVND (reference sequence). The sequence derives from an adult in good health. Here the sequenced sample was peripheral blood, taken on day 0 of AZD1222 vaccination. The chain recombines TRBV19 with TRBJ1-1; D may be TRBD1 (6 bases). CDR3 coding DNA: TGTGCCAGTAGGGGGGCCACTGAAGCTTTCTTT. This sequence encodes CASRGATEAFF.